This T cell receptor (beta chain) emerged from a study of blood T cell repertoires in COVID-19. Across the study: The analysed material was cDNA or gDNA that came from T cells, B-cell-depleted T cells, or PBMCs.

Per germline, CDR1 MRHNA and CDR2 SNTAGT. There are 14 residues in the CDR3. Trimming stripped 5 bases from V and 5 bases from J, with 13 bases between. In the original analysis: For nucleated cells, counts were estimated from reference gene primer amplification. Profiled with immunoSEQ multiplex PCR; TCRdb holds only in-frame clones, not every one. The V and J calls and clone size were taken over from that table, and D and trimming were inferred from the DNA. This table holds about 120,000 clones, roughly four fifths found once. The specimen was peripheral blood. This clonotype was obtained from a human donor in a cohort sampled during active COVID-19. V gene TRBV6-4 combines with J gene TRBJ2-1; a possible D gene is TRBD1 (6 bases). For the CDR3, the DNA is TGTGCCAGCAGTACAGGGTATTTTAACAATGAGCAGTTCTTC. Translating it yields CASSTGYFNNEQFF.